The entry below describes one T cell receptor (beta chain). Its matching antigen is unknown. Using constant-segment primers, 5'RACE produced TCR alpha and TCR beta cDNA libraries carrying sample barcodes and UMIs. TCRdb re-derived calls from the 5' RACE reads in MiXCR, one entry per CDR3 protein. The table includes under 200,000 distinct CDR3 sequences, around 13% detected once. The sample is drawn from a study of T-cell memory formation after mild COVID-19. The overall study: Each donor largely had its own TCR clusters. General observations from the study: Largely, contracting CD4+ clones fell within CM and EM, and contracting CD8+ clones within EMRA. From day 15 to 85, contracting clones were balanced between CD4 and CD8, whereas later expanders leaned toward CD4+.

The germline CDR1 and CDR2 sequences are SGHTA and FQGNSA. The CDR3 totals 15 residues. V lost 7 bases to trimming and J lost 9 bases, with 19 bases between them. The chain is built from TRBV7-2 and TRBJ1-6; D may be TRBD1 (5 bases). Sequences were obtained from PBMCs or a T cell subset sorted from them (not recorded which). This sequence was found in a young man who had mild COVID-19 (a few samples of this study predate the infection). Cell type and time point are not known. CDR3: CASIHTGTDLSPLHF. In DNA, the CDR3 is TGTGCCAGCATCCATACCGGGACGGATCTTTCACCCCTCCACTTT.